These 29 T cell receptor beta chains originate from one sample sequenced in a study of early T cells in non-severe SARS-CoV-2 infection. TCRdb itself ran the 5' RACE reads through MiXCR, one entry per CDR3 protein. The repertoire consists of tens of thousands of distinct CDR3 sequences, with roughly 5% occurring once and the leading ten covering more than 20%. Sequenced sample: whole blood. Source of these receptors: an adult who was a healthcare worker with PCR-confirmed SARS-CoV-2 infection or an uninfected control (not recorded which).

This clonotype came up many times. V usage is TRBV5-6 and J usage is TRBJ2-4; D remains unclear. V gave up 1 base and J gave up 6 bases, with 14 bases separating them. Germline lookup yields CDR1 SGHDT and CDR2 YYEEEE. The CDR3 consists of 15 residues. CDR3 sequence (DNA): TGTGCCAGCAGCTTGAAGGTTTGGGAACGAAACATTCAGTACTTC. Protein product: CASSLKVWERNIQYF. Looking up the rest from reference TRBV5-6 and TRBJ2-4 gives the full variable domain: DAGVTQSPTHLIKTRGQQVTLRCSPKSGHDTVSWYQQALGQGPQFIFQYYEEEERQRGNFPDRFSGHQFPNYSSELNVNALLLGDSALYLCASSLKVWERNIQYFGAGTRLSVL.

This clonotype was picked up many times. The chain employs TRBV20-1 and TRBJ2-3, with 15 bases lining up with TRBD2. The germline V gene has CDR1 DFQATT and CDR2 SNEGSKA (reference sequence). This CDR3 contains 18 residues. The ends lost 2 bases at V and 4 bases at J; junction bases unmatched: 10. As DNA, the CDR3 is TGCAGTGCTAGAACCGGGACTAGCGGGAGGTTAAGGTCAGATACGCAGTATTTT. It encodes CSARTGTSGRLRSDTQYF.

The rearrangement joins TRBV28 to TRBJ2-7; the D gene is possibly TRBD1 (6 bases). The V end was cut by 6 bases, the J end by 0 bases, with 12 bases between. The CDR3 is 14 amino acids. Germline V CDR1 and CDR2: MDHEN, SYDVKM. CDR3 coding DNA: TGTGCCAGCAGGGCGACAGGCCTCTCCTACGAGCAGTACTTC. Its translation is CASRATGLSYEQYF. Filled out from reference TRBV28 and TRBJ2-7, the complete variable domain reads DVKVTQSSRYLVKRTGEKVFLECVQDMDHENMFWYRQDPGLGLRLIYFSYDVKMKEKGDIPEGYSVSREKKERFSLILESASTNQTSMYLCASRATGLSYEQYFGPGTRLTVT.

This clonotype was recorded many times. V usage is TRBV7-2 and J usage is TRBJ1-1; weak D call: TRBD1 (5 bases). V was shortened by 5 bases and J by 1 base, with 17 bases between the two germline ends. CDR1 and CDR2 (germline): SGHTA, FQGNSA. This CDR3 has 16 amino acids. This CDR3 is CASSPSGGPKNTEAFF. The CDR3 DNA is TGTGCCAGCAGCCCCAGCGGGGGACCGAAGAACACTGAAGCTTTCTTT.

This clonotype was recorded at least ten times. J is TRBJ2-1 and V is TRBV3-1; 8 nucleotides match TRBD2. This CDR3 is 14 amino acids long. Germline V gene lookup returns CDR1 LGHDT and CDR2 YNNKEL (reference sequence). The ends lost 0 bases at V and 7 bases at J; junction bases unmatched: 2. The CDR3 DNA sequence: TGTGCCAGCAGCCAAGAGGGACTAGGGAATGAGCAGTTCTTC. Amino acids: CASSQEGLGNEQFF.

This clonotype was seen repeatedly, ten times or more. V and J are TRBV19 and TRBJ2-7; 11 nucleotides match TRBD2. Germline assignment: CDR1 LNHDA and CDR2 SQIVND (reference sequence). The CDR3 runs 15 residues. The trim removed 5 bases at V and 2 bases at J, leaving 5 bases unmatched. CDR3 nucleotide sequence: TGTGCCAGTAGTTCCCTACTAGCGGGAGCCTACGAGCAGTACTTC. Translation gives CASSSLLAGAYEQYF.

This clonotype was detected only a few times. The gene calls are TRBV11-2 and TRBJ2-2; TRBD1 matches 7 bases. Germline assignment: CDR1 SGHAT and CDR2 FQNNGV. This CDR3 has 16 amino acids. The trim removed 5 bases at V and 4 bases at J, leaving 10 bases unmatched. The CDR3: CASSLGTDPGTGELFF. CDR3 DNA sequence: TGTGCCAGCAGCCTAGGGACAGATCCAGGCACCGGGGAGCTGTTTTTT.

The chain joins TRBV18 to TRBJ1-1; a possible D gene is TRBD1 (5 bases). The CDR3 is 11 amino acids. V lost 8 bases and J lost 7, with 11 bases in between. Germline CDR1 reads KGHSH; CDR2 reads LQKENI. The CDR3 loop is CASGRDYEAFF. CDR3 bases: TGTGCCAGCGGCCGGGACTATGAAGCTTTCTTT.

This clonotype came up many times. This rearrangement joins TRBV24-1 to TRBJ2-1, with 9 bases lining up with TRBD2. The CDR3 covers 14 residues. Germline lookup yields CDR1 KGHDR and CDR2 SFDVKD. V lost 5 bases and J lost 6; bases outside the gene matches: 4. CDR3 region: CATSVAGATNEQFF. The CDR3 DNA is TGTGCCACCAGTGTAGCGGGAGCCACCAATGAGCAGTTCTTC.

This clonotype occurred a few times. The chain joins TRBV5-5 to TRBJ1-4; D gene uncertain. Trimming pared 4 bases from V and 0 bases from J, leaving 13 bases between. From germline, CDR1 is SGHKS and CDR2 YYEKEE (reference sequence). This CDR3 is built from 16 residues. The chain's CDR3 is CASSGTPYATNEKLFF. The CDR3 DNA sequence: TGTGCCAGCAGCGGAACACCCTATGCAACTAATGAAAAACTGTTTTTT. The full variable domain, in which reference TRBV5-5 and TRBJ1-4 provide the parts outside the CDR3, is DAGVTQSPTHLIKTRGQQVTLRCSPISGHKSVSWYQQVLGQGPQFIFQYYEKEERGRGNFPDRFSARQFPNYSSELNVNALLLGDSALYLCASSGTPYATNEKLFFGSGTQLSVL.

The sample holds a few counts of this clonotype. The chain employs TRBV18 and TRBJ2-1; D is perhaps TRBD2 (6 bases). This CDR3 has 15 amino acids. V lost 0 bases to trimming and J lost 4 bases, with 10 bases between them. CDR1 and CDR2 from the germline V gene are KGHSH and LQKENI. Written as DNA, the CDR3 is TGTGCCAGCTCACCACCCTTGCGGGATTACAATGAGCAGTTCTTC. Residues: CASSPPLRDYNEQFF.

In this sample, this clonotype turned up many times. This chain links TRBV7-3 with TRBJ1-1; possible D gene TRBD1, 5 bases. Deletions cut 5 bases from V and 5 bases from J, with 12 bases between. The CDR3 sequence is 13 residues long. From germline, CDR1 is SGHTA and CDR2 FQGTGA. DNA for the CDR3: TGTGCCAGCAGCCTAGGGACGTTGACTGAAGCTTTCTTT. Protein product: CASSLGTLTEAFF.

In its sample, this clonotype was seen a few times. The rearrangement joins TRBV20-1 to TRBJ1-4; D call uncertain. The CDR3 length is 13 residues. CDR1 is DFQATT, CDR2 SNEGSKA, per germline (reference sequence). V lost 2 bases, J lost 2 bases, and 6 bases lay in between. CDR3 loop: CSARKGTNEKLFF. The DNA of the CDR3 is TGCAGTGCTAGAAAAGGGACTAATGAAAAACTGTTTTTT.

This clonotype was recorded a few times. This sequence joins TRBV7-3 and TRBJ2-3, with TRBD2 matching over 8 bases. The CDR3 sequence is 16 residues long. From germline, CDR1 is SGHTA and CDR2 FQGTGA. V shed 2 bases, J shed 2 bases, and the junction held 6 bases outside the gene matches. The CDR3 DNA reads TGTGCCAGCAGCTTATTTGGCGGGGGGATCACAGATACGCAGTATTTT. Translated: CASSLFGGGITDTQYF.

This clonotype was seen at least ten times. The CDR3: CASRRIGLPLGTQYF. The CDR3 DNA follows: TGTGCCAGCAGGAGGATTGGACTACCCCTAGGGACCCAGTACTTC. The chain carries TRBV28 and TRBJ2-5; TRBD2 is a possible D gene (6 bases). V gave up 6 bases and J gave up 7 bases, with 21 bases separating them. The CDR3 covers 15 residues. Germline V gene data show CDR1 as MDHEN and CDR2 as SYDVKM. The variable domain in full, with the rest retrieved from reference TRBV28 and TRBJ2-5, is DVKVTQSSRYLVKRTGEKVFLECVQDMDHENMFWYRQDPGLGLRLIYFSYDVKMKEKGDIPEGYSVSREKKERFSLILESASTNQTSMYLCASRRIGLPLGTQYFGPGTRLLVL.

The table lists this clonotype with many counts. The chain carries TRBV4-1 and TRBJ1-2; D is possibly TRBD1 (5 bases). The V and J ends lost 1 base and 4 bases respectively, with 10 bases between them. The CDR3 is made up of 14 amino acids. Germline CDR1 reads MGHRA; CDR2 reads YSYEKL. CDR3 loop: CASSQVGTLYGYTF. The CDR3 nucleotides are TGCGCCAGCAGCCAAGTGGGGACGCTCTATGGCTACACCTTC.

Turning to this clonotype: A much larger clone differs from this one at a single base, so this may be a read error. The V call is TRBV11-2, the J call TRBJ2-1; TRBD2 is a possible D gene (6 bases). This CDR3 contains 15 residues. Germline assignment: CDR1 SGHAT and CDR2 FQNNGV. The CDR3 loop is CACSLDGGRVNEQFF. CDR3 sequence (DNA): TGTGCCTGCAGCTTAGACGGGGGACGTGTGAATGAGCAGTTCTTC.

This clonotype was observed at least ten times. V usage is TRBV30 and J usage is TRBJ1-2; 8 nucleotides agree with TRBD1. The V segment lost 5 bases and the J segment 8 bases; nucleotides outside the gene matches: 10. The CDR3 has 13 amino acids. Looked up from germline, CDR1 is GTSNPN and CDR2 is SVGIG (reference sequence). The CDR3 here is CAWGRDRPGGYTF. Here the CDR3 DNA reads TGTGCCTGGGGACGGGACAGGCCTGGCGGCTACACCTTC.

This clonotype was recorded at least ten times. This sequence joins TRBV28 and TRBJ1-5; weak D call: TRBD1 (5 bases). This CDR3 is 16 amino acids long. In germline, CDR1 is MDHEN, CDR2 SYDVKM. V was trimmed by 6 bases and J by 0 bases, leaving 15 bases between them. As DNA, the CDR3 is TGTGCCAGCAGCCCCTCCAGGGACGTTAGCAATCAGCCCCAGCATTTT. The encoded protein is CASSPSRDVSNQPQHF.

This clonotype has only a few counts. The rearrangement joins TRBV10-3 to TRBJ2-7, with D perhaps TRBD1 (6 bases). Germline CDR1 ENHRY, CDR2 SYGVKD. The V gene lost 8 bases and the J gene lost 7 bases, with 15 bases spanning the gap. This CDR3 spans 12 amino acids. CDR3: CAISREGGEQYF. In nucleotides, the CDR3 is TGTGCCATCTCCCGAGAAGGGGGAGAGCAGTACTTC.

V gene TRBV5-1 combines with J gene TRBJ2-3, with TRBD2 matching 12 bases. The CDR3 runs to 16 residues. Trimming removed 2 bases from V and 1 base from J; junction bases left unmatched: 2. Germline lookup yields CDR1 SGHRS and CDR2 YFSETQ. CDR3 protein: CASSFGTSGRTDTQYF. The CDR3 bases are TGCGCCAGCAGCTTTGGGACTAGCGGGCGCACAGATACGCAGTATTTT.

This clonotype occurred many times. The chain employs TRBV6-4 and TRBJ1-2; perhaps TRBD1 as D (6 bases). The germline CDR1 and CDR2 sequences are MRHNA and SNTAGT. V dropped 5 bases and J dropped 2 bases, with 12 bases sitting between them. The CDR3 is 14 residues long. The DNA for the CDR3 is TGTGCCAGCAGTCCTACGGGGGCCAACTATGGCTACACCTTC. This translates into CASSPTGANYGYTF.

Note on this clonotype: A much larger clone sits a single nucleotide away, making a read error possible. The chain links TRBV7-9 to TRBJ2-1; the match to TRBD2 covers 13 bases. The CDR3 is 13 residues long. Unmatched junction bases numbered 7, after V lost 10 bases and J lost 10 bases. Per germline, CDR1 SEHNR and CDR2 FQNEAQ (reference sequence). In nucleotides, the CDR3 is TGTGCCACCGGGACTAGCGGGGAAAACGAGCAGTTCTTC. Its protein is CATGTSGENEQFF.

Many counts were recorded for this clonotype. The J gene is TRBJ1-3, the V gene TRBV4-1, with 7 bases lining up with TRBD1. From germline, CDR1 is MGHRA and CDR2 YSYEKL. V dropped 0 bases and J dropped 0; count of bases not matched to a gene: 5. The CDR3 totals 17 residues. CDR3 bases: TGCGCCAGCAGCCAAGAAATGAGGACAGGCTCTGGAAACACCATATATTTT. It encodes CASSQEMRTGSGNTIYF.

This clonotype came up many times. The rearrangement links TRBV10-2 to TRBJ2-6, with TRBD1 matching over 7 bases. Germline V gene data show CDR1 as WSHSY and CDR2 as SAAADI. CDR3 length equals 16 residues. After removal of 4 bases from V and 3 bases from J, the junction contained 6 bases not matched to a gene. CDR3 in amino acids: CASSALRGLGANVLTF. In DNA, the CDR3 is TGCGCCAGCAGTGCCTTAAGGGGGCTTGGGGCCAACGTCCTGACTTTC.

The genes are TRBV30 and TRBJ1-6, with D possibly matching TRBD1 (6 bases). CDR1 GTSNPN and CDR2 SVGIG come from the germline V gene (reference sequence). The V end lost 3 bases, the J end lost 9 bases, and 15 bases lay between the germline ends. This CDR3 region has 14 residues. This CDR3 is CAWRNDRRGSPLHF. The CDR3 DNA reads as TGTGCCTGGAGAAACGACAGGCGAGGTTCACCCCTCCACTTT.

The genes are TRBV21-1 and TRBJ2-1; the table's D call, TRBD1, has no DNA check behind it. TRBV21-1 is labeled a pseudogene. This CDR3 has 17 residues. The chain's CDR3 is CASSKSRPPRVYNEQFF. CDR3 nucleotide sequence: TGTGCCAGCAGCAAATCTAGGCCCCCCAGGGTCTACAATGAGCAGTTCTTC.

This clonotype was seen ten or more times. The chain is built from TRBV24-1 and TRBJ2-2; D perhaps matches TRBD2 (5 bases). The CDR3 is 16 residues long. The germline gives CDR1 KGHDR, CDR2 SFDVKD. V was pared by 1 base and J by 3 bases, with 11 bases between. The CDR3 DNA reads TGTGCCACCAGTGATTTCCGGGGAAGGGACACCGGGGAGCTGTTTTTT. Amino acids: CATSDFRGRDTGELFF.

This clonotype was observed a handful of times. This chain links TRBV18 with TRBJ2-2; TRBD2 might be the D (6 bases). This CDR3 is built from 15 residues. Germline loops: CDR1 KGHSH, CDR2 LQKENI. Trimming took 3 bases from V and 1 from J, leaving 9 bases between them. The CDR3 here is CASSPGLLNTGELFF. The CDR3 DNA sequence: TGTGCCAGCTCACCGGGACTCTTGAACACCGGGGAGCTGTTTTTT.